This entry lists 24 T cell receptor beta chains sequenced from one sample in a study of shared clonotypes between healthy human individuals. Generated by immunoSEQ multiplex PCR, the TCRdb table keeps only in-frame clones and is missing some. This sample yields about 1 million clones, of which roughly 80% are seen a single time; about 1.5% belongs to the top ten. Sequenced material: memory CD4+ T cells sorted from blood. The subset here: CD45RA-negative fraction. Source of these receptors: a man between 18 and 29 years old in good health.

The V call is TRBV30, the J call TRBJ2-1; TRBD1 aligns across 7 bases. Germline trimming cut 3 bases from V and 6 bases from J; bases unmatched to any gene: 11. This CDR3 is built from 15 residues. Germline loops: CDR1 GTSNPN, CDR2 SVGIG (reference sequence). The CDR3, as DNA: TGTGCCTGGAGGGGGGACAGCGCCCCTGGCAATGAGCAGTTCTTC. Translation: CAWRGDSAPGNEQFF.

This chain uses TRBV7-3 with TRBJ1-1, with D possibly matching TRBD1 (5 bases). With 5 bases removed from V and 5 bases from J, the gap between germline ends came to 18 bases. The CDR3 consists of 15 residues. Germline CDR1 SGHTA, CDR2 FQGTGA. CDR3 bases: TGTGCCAGCAGCGAAGGTCCGGACGGGGGGACTGAAGCTTTCTTT. This sequence encodes CASSEGPDGGTEAFF. Based on the CDR3 plus reference TRBV7-3 and TRBJ1-1, the full variable domain is GAGVSQTPSNKVTEKGKYVELRCDPISGHTALYWYRQSLGQGPEFLIYFQGTGAADDSGLPNDRFFAVRPEGSVSTLKIQRTERGDSAVYLCASSEGPDGGTEAFFGQGTRLTVV.

This clone was counted between two and nine times. V and J are TRBV7-9 and TRBJ1-4; D gene ambiguous. V was shortened by 1 base and J by 5 bases, with 5 bases between the two germline ends. In germline, CDR1 is SEHNR, CDR2 FQNEAQ (reference sequence). The CDR3 extends over 13 amino acids. DNA for the CDR3: TGTGCCAGCAGCTTAGGGATGAATGAAAAACTGTTTTTT. This codes for CASSLGMNEKLFF.

This clone was seen just once. The CDR3: CASSSRGENSPLHF. For the CDR3, the DNA is TGTGCCAGCAGCTCCCGGGGGGAGAATTCACCCCTCCACTTT. The chain has TRBV6-6 and TRBJ1-6, with D maybe TRBD1 (5 bases). CDR1 is MNHNY and CDR2 is SVGAGI in the germline V gene (reference sequence). The CDR3 runs 14 residues. V was cut by 6 bases and J by 7 bases, with 13 bases left in between.

Concerning this clone: The sample has other DNA sequences that encode this CDR3 too. The CDR3 is CASSYSYYEQYF. In DNA, the CDR3 is TGTGCCAGCAGTTACTCGTACTACGAGCAGTACTTC. This chain links TRBV6-6 with TRBJ2-7, with unresolved D. The CDR3 sequence is 12 residues long. The V gene lost 0 bases and the J gene lost 3 bases, with 3 bases spanning the gap. CDR1 is MNHNY and CDR2 is SVGAGI in the germline V gene (reference sequence).

The chain links TRBV5-1 to TRBJ1-2, with D hard to call. V was trimmed by 3 bases and J by 5 bases, leaving 20 bases between them. The length of the CDR3 is 16 residues. Germline CDR1 is SGHRS and CDR2 is YFSETQ. This CDR3 reads CASSSELWARRYGYTF. DNA for the CDR3: TGCGCCAGCAGCTCGGAACTTTGGGCCCGGCGGTATGGCTACACCTTC.

The chain employs TRBV30 and TRBJ2-5; D is perhaps TRBD1 (5 bases). The J call may be faulty, since TRBJ2-7 better matches the DNA end. The CDR3 has 14 residues. Germline V gene sequence: CDR1 GTSNPN, CDR2 SVGIG (reference sequence). The CDR3 DNA sequence: TGTGCCTGGAGTGGCTCCAGGGTCAACCTCGAGCAGTACTTC. Its translation: CAWSGSRVNLEQYF.

The V and J genes are TRBV4-3 and TRBJ2-2; D may be TRBD2 (6 bases). Deletions cut 1 base from V and 5 bases from J, with 11 bases between. CDR3 length: 15 amino acids. Germline V CDR1 and CDR2: LGHNA, YSLEER. The CDR3: CASSQGVGGTGELFF. The CDR3 DNA reads TGCGCCAGCAGCCAAGGAGTGGGGGGAACCGGGGAGCTGTTTTTT.

This clone appeared a single time. The gene calls are TRBV18 and TRBJ1-1, with no clear D. Germline V gene lookup returns CDR1 KGHSH and CDR2 LQKENI. V lost 2 bases to trimming and J lost 3 bases, with 16 bases between them. The CDR3 is 16 amino acids. CDR3 coding DNA: TGTGCCAGCTCACCAGTATTAAAGCACCGCCACACTGAAGCTTTCTTT. Amino acid sequence: CASSPVLKHRHTEAFF.

This chain links TRBV11-2 with TRBJ2-6, with 8 bases lining up with TRBD1. The CDR3 consists of 17 residues. The V gene's germline CDR1 is SGHAT and CDR2 FQNNGV. V was clipped by 5 bases and J by 4 bases; unmatched bases: 10. This chain's CDR3 is CASSIGQGNTGANVLTF. CDR3 in DNA: TGTGCCAGCAGCATCGGACAGGGTAACACGGGGGCCAACGTCCTGACTTTC. The complete variable domain, with remaining parts taken from reference TRBV11-2 and TRBJ2-6, reads EAGVAQSPRYKIIEKRQSVAFWCNPISGHATLYWYQQILGQGPKLLIQFQNNGVVDDSQLPKDRFSAERLKGVDSTLKIQPAKLEDSAVYLCASSIGQGNTGANVLTFGAGSRLTVL.

J is TRBJ1-4 and V is TRBV15; 9 bases are a match to TRBD1. This CDR3 is 18 amino acids long. V shed 2 bases, J shed 0 bases, and the junction held 7 bases outside the gene matches. Per germline, CDR1 LNHNV and CDR2 YYDKDF (reference sequence). The CDR3 is CATSRPTGGYATNEKLFF. CDR3 DNA sequence: TGTGCCACCAGCAGACCAACAGGGGGCTATGCAACTAATGAAAAACTGTTTTTT.

The V and J genes are TRBV30 and TRBJ1-2; 9 positions match TRBD1. CDR3 length equals 12 residues. Germline V gene data show CDR1 as GTSNPN and CDR2 as SVGIG (reference sequence). With 2 bases clipped from V and 8 bases from J, the junction kept 3 bases outside the gene matches. The CDR3 sequence: CAWSKTGGGYTF. CDR3 sequence (DNA): TGTGCCTGGAGTAAAACAGGGGGCGGCTACACCTTC.

This clone has only one observation. The chain links TRBV11-1 to TRBJ1-2, with TRBD1 matching 8 bases. With 1 base clipped from V and 7 bases from J, the junction kept 11 bases outside the gene matches. Germline assignment: CDR1 SGHAT and CDR2 FQDESV (reference sequence). The CDR3 sequence is 16 residues long. The CDR3 here is CASSLVTRQGQSGYTF. The CDR3 DNA follows: TGTGCCAGCAGCTTAGTAACTCGACAGGGGCAGAGTGGCTACACCTTC.

This clone was seen a handful of times. This chain uses TRBV5-1 with TRBJ2-2; D uncertain. The CDR3 runs 13 residues. The germline V gene encodes CDR1 SGHRS and CDR2 YFSETQ. V lost 1 base to trimming and J lost 7 bases, with 8 bases between them. For the CDR3, the DNA is TGCGCCAGCAGCTTGACGGGTGACGGGGAGCTGTTTTTT. This translates into CASSLTGDGELFF.

Regarding this clone: The sample carries other DNA sequences with the same CDR3. V usage is TRBV5-1 and J usage is TRBJ2-3; 9 positions match TRBD2. The CDR3 runs 15 residues. V shed 4 bases, J shed 1 base, and the junction held 4 bases outside the gene matches. Germline CDR1 SGHRS, CDR2 YFSETQ. CDR3 sequence: CASSNLAGGTDTQYF. The DNA of the CDR3 is TGCGCCAGCAGCAACTTAGCGGGAGGCACAGATACGCAGTATTTT.

This chain joins TRBV5-1 and TRBJ2-1; D remains unclear. Germline V gene data show CDR1 as SGHRS and CDR2 as YFSETQ. V lost 6 bases and J lost 4, with 11 bases in between. The CDR3 contains 13 residues. The CDR3 coding sequence is TGCGCCAGCAAGGCTAGTTCTTACAATGAGCAGTTCTTC. Translation: CASKASSYNEQFF.

This clone was detected many times. CDR3 sequence reads: CAISDQGGQPQHF. CDR3 coding DNA: TGTGCCATCAGCGATCAGGGCGGCCAGCCCCAGCATTTT. This chain uses TRBV10-3 with TRBJ1-5, with D possibly matching TRBD1 (5 bases). This CDR3 has 13 amino acids. Per the germline V gene, CDR1 is ENHRY and CDR2 is SYGVKD. Trimming stripped 6 bases from V and 7 bases from J, with 13 bases between.

The genes are TRBV2 and TRBJ2-1; 13 bases are shared with TRBD2. The V segment lost 6 bases and the J segment 9 bases; nucleotides outside the gene matches: 8. Germline CDR1 is SNHLY and CDR2 is FYNNEI. The CDR3 extends over 15 amino acids. The CDR3 sequence is CASRQTSGRQGEQFF. The DNA for the CDR3 is TGTGCCAGCAGGCAGACTAGCGGGAGGCAGGGTGAGCAGTTCTTC.

V and J are TRBV7-2 and TRBJ2-6; 8 bases line up with TRBD2. V shed 3 bases, J shed 1 base, and the junction held 5 bases outside the gene matches. This CDR3 is 17 amino acids long. Germline CDR1 reads SGHTA; CDR2 reads FQGNSA. The DNA for the CDR3 is TGTGCCAGCAGCTTGGTCACTAGCGGTTCTGGGGCCAACGTCCTGACTTTC. Its protein is CASSLVTSGSGANVLTF.

V and J are TRBV7-8 and TRBJ2-2; 12 bases are a match to TRBD2. J gave up 4 bases and V 4 bases, and 4 bases lay outside the gene matches. There are 16 residues in the CDR3. CDR1 and CDR2 from the germline V gene are SGHVS and FQNEAQ. The CDR3 DNA is TGTGCCAGCAGCTCCCTAGCGGGGGGGGTCACCGGGGAGCTGTTTTTT. It translates to CASSSLAGGVTGELFF.

Regarding this clone: The sample has other DNA sequences that encode this CDR3 too. The V gene is TRBV29-1, the J gene TRBJ2-3; 7 positions agree with TRBD2. Germline trimming cut 3 bases from V and 3 bases from J; bases unmatched to any gene: 3. Germline V CDR1 and CDR2: SQVTM, ANQGSEA. This CDR3 has 13 residues. CDR3 DNA: TGCAGCGTTGAGCTGGGAGGGACAGATACGCAGTATTTT. Amino acid sequence: CSVELGGTDTQYF.

The V call is TRBV7-2, the J call TRBJ1-2; TRBD1 aligns across 9 bases. The J segment lost 6 bases and the V segment lost 5 bases, leaving 10 bases of the junction unmatched. CDR1 is SGHTA, CDR2 FQGNSA, per germline. The CDR3 is made up of 15 amino acids. The CDR3 loop is CASSPPDRGRDGYTF. In DNA form, the CDR3 reads TGTGCCAGCAGCCCACCGGACAGGGGAAGGGATGGCTACACCTTC.

The chain recombines TRBV28 with TRBJ1-5, with D tentatively TRBD1 (5 bases). Germline-derived CDR1 and CDR2 are MDHEN and SYDVKM. This CDR3 spans 13 amino acids. Trimming stripped 7 bases from V and 7 bases from J, with 14 bases between. CDR3 loop: CASTPLRGQPQHF. The CDR3 region has the DNA TGTGCCAGCACTCCCCTAAGGGGCCAGCCCCAGCATTTT.

The chain links TRBV11-2 to TRBJ2-5; D is uncertain. The CDR3 extends over 15 amino acids. V was clipped by 0 bases and J by 2 bases, with 10 bases between them. CDR1 and CDR2 from the germline V gene are SGHAT and FQNNGV. The DNA of the CDR3 is TGTGCCAGCAGCTTAGAGGGTCAGGTTCAAGAGACCCAGTACTTC. It codes for CASSLEGQVQETQYF.